Following are 5 T cell receptor beta chains from one sample sequenced in a study of molecular identifiers for immune sequencing clone quantification. Each CDR3 protein gets one entry after TCRdb re-called the PCR reads with MiXCR. The sample yields over 600,000 distinct CDR3 sequences, nearly 20% seen once. The sequenced material came from naive CD8+ T cells from blood, with Jurkat cell RNA spiked in. Subset indicated: FACS-sorted CD8+CD4-CCR7+CD45RA+ naive T cells. These receptors came from a human donor in good health. Some libraries in this study had Jurkat cell RNA spiked in.

Concerning this clonotype itself: With a much larger clone just one base away, this may be a read error. The CDR3 sequence: CVSSINTAGANVLTF. The DNA for the CDR3 is TGTGTCAGTAGTATTAATACGGCTGGGGCCAACGTCCTGACTTTC. The chain couples TRBV19 to TRBJ2-6; unclear D gene. Germline V CDR1 and CDR2: LNHDA, SQIVND (reference sequence). The CDR3 loop spans 15 amino acids.

Worth noting for this clonotype: At one boundary the junction diverges from the germline segment, which might be a read error. This chain connects TRBV4-1 to TRBJ2-7; 10 bases are a match to TRBD2. This CDR3 is 15 amino acids long. The germline V gene has CDR1 MGHRA and CDR2 YSYEKL. CDR3 DNA: TGCGCCAGCAGCCCAGGGCCTAGCGGGGGCTACGAGAAGTACTTC. Translated, it gives CASSPGPSGGYEKYF.

This clonotype occurred a few times. The V call is TRBV6-2 or TRBV6-3, the J call TRBJ2-5, with unresolved D. Germline CDR1 is MNHEY and CDR2 is SVGEGT. Trimming cost V 0 bases and J 1 base, with 12 bases left between them. The CDR3 covers 16 residues. In nucleotides, the CDR3 is TGTGCCAGCAGTTACTCCAGAGAAGAATTCCAAGAGACCCAGTACTTC. Amino acids: CASSYSREEFQETQYF.

In this sample, this clonotype turned up many times. The V call is TRBV13, the J call TRBJ2-7; 9 nucleotides agree with TRBD1. The CDR3 contains 16 residues. Germline V gives CDR1 PRHDT, CDR2 FYEKMQ (reference sequence). V trimming: 5 bases; J trimming: 2 bases; junction bases outside the gene matches: 10. CDR3 sequence: CASSRWPGQGAYEQYF. The CDR3 coding sequence is TGTGCCAGCAGCCGGTGGCCGGGACAGGGAGCCTACGAGCAGTACTTC.

The rearrangement joins TRBV19 to TRBJ2-1; possibly TRBD1 for D (6 bases). This CDR3 is 15 amino acids long. Trimming pared 3 bases from V and 0 bases from J, leaving 9 bases between. Per the germline V gene, CDR1 is LNHDA and CDR2 is SQIVND (reference sequence). The DNA of the CDR3 is TGTGCCAGTAGTATCAGGGACACCTCCTACAATGAGCAGTTCTTC. Its protein is CASSIRDTSYNEQFF. Variable domain in full (rest from reference TRBV19 and TRBJ2-1): DGGITQSPKYLFRKEGQNVTLSCEQNLNHDAMYWYRQDPGQGLRLIYYSQIVNDFQKGDIAEGYSVSREKKESFPLTVTSAQKNPTAFYLCASSIRDTSYNEQFFGPGTRLTVL.